The next 18 T cell receptor beta chains were all read from a single sample in a study of CD8+CD57+ T cells in acquired aplastic anemia (dated 2018 in TCRdb). The instrument was an Illumina HiSeq 2000. Genomic DNA served as template for TCR beta VDJ combination and CDR3 sequence profiling. TCRdb took the public reads, trimmed them with fastp at Q25, ran MiXCR for clone calling and kept in-frame beta chains. Entries are consolidated by CDR3 protein sequence, retaining the most common genes and DNA. This sample holds roughly 180,000 distinct CDR3 sequences; around 65% were observed only once. The leading ten clones occupy 46% of the sample. Sequences were obtained from sorted CD4+, CD8+, or CD8+CD57+ T cells (not recorded which) from PBMCs. These receptors were collected from a human donor with severe aplastic anemia or a healthy control (not recorded which).

A note on this clonotype: At one end the junction does not follow the germline gene, possibly because of a read error. The CDR3 nucleotides read TGTGCCAGCAGTACGGCGGGAGCTCCCCACGAGCAGTACTTC. As protein: CASSTAGAPHEQYF. The chain links TRBV24-1 to TRBJ2-7, with 7 bases matching TRBD2. The CDR3 is 14 residues long. In germline, CDR1 is KGHDR, CDR2 SFDVKD.

Details on this clonotype: A read error may produce the germline difference seen at one junction end. The V call is TRBV20-1, the J call TRBJ2-7; D perhaps matches TRBD2 (5 bases). The CDR3 loop spans 10 amino acids. The germline CDR1 and CDR2 sequences are DFQATT and SNEGSKA (reference sequence). The CDR3: CSAPDYGQYF. The CDR3 nucleotides are TGCAGTGCTCCCGACTACGGGCAGTACTTC.

The CDR3 sequence is CSVRAEEDYGYTF. DNA for the CDR3: TGCAGCGTTAGGGCTGAAGAGGACTATGGCTACACCTTC. The chain joins TRBV29-1 to TRBJ1-2; D ambiguous. V was clipped by 5 bases and J by 3 bases, with 13 bases between them. Germline V gene lookup returns CDR1 SQVTM and CDR2 ANQGSEA. This CDR3 is built from 13 residues.

The genes are TRBV28 and TRBJ1-6; maybe TRBD1 (5 bases). This CDR3 spans 16 amino acids. The V gene's germline CDR1 is MDHEN and CDR2 SYDVKM. Trimming cost V 3 bases and J 8 bases, with 17 bases left between them. The CDR3 spells CASSFSSGRGDSPLHF. The CDR3, as DNA: TGTGCCAGCAGTTTTAGTTCGGGACGGGGGGATTCACCCCTCCACTTT.

The chain has TRBV2 and TRBJ2-1, with TRBD1 identical over 10 bases. The CDR3 contains 13 residues. Per the germline V gene, CDR1 is SNHLY and CDR2 is FYNNEI. The V gene end was trimmed by 3 bases and the J gene end by 9 bases; junction bases not matched to a gene: 2. CDR3 amino acids: CASSDGTGVEQFF. Here the CDR3 DNA reads TGTGCCAGCAGTGATGGGACAGGGGTTGAGCAGTTCTTC.

This rearrangement joins TRBV19 to TRBJ2-1; TRBD2 is a possible D gene (7 bases). The CDR3 sequence is 14 residues long. Per germline, CDR1 LNHDA and CDR2 SQIVND (reference sequence). Deletions cut 4 bases from V and 5 bases from J, with 12 bases between. For the CDR3, the DNA is TGTGCCAGTAGTAAGGGGGGGTCGAACAATGAGCAGTTCTTC. It yields the protein CASSKGGSNNEQFF.

The V gene is TRBV20-1, the J gene TRBJ2-1, with TRBD1 matching over 7 bases. Germline assignment: CDR1 DFQATT and CDR2 SNEGSKA (reference sequence). The CDR3 is 14 residues long. Trimming cost V 3 bases and J 4 bases; bases outside gene matches: 6. CDR3 nucleotide sequence: TGCAGTGCTAGTACCGGGACAGATTACAATGAGCAGTTCTTC. Encoded protein: CSASTGTDYNEQFF.

This clonotype has only one observation. The V gene is TRBV7-8, the J gene TRBJ1-3; no firm D call. V was shortened by 2 bases and J by 0 bases, with 14 bases between the two germline ends. The length of the CDR3 is 17 residues. The germline gives CDR1 SGHVS, CDR2 FQNEAQ. In DNA, the CDR3 is TGTGCCAGCAGCTTAACCGGTTTTTCGGGCTCTGGAAACACCATATATTTT. Its protein product is CASSLTGFSGSGNTIYF.

This rearrangement joins TRBV24-1 to TRBJ2-3; possible D gene TRBD2, 6 bases. Germline values: CDR1 KGHDR, CDR2 SFDVKD. The CDR3 has 15 amino acids. Trimming cost V 1 base and J 4 bases, with 11 bases left between them. CDR3 loop: CATSDFGTGADTQYF. The CDR3, as DNA: TGTGCCACCAGTGATTTTGGGACGGGGGCAGATACGCAGTATTTT.

The chain joins TRBV10-1 to TRBJ2-1; 10 bases match TRBD2. CDR3 length: 15 amino acids. Germline V gene lookup returns CDR1 WNHNN and CDR2 SYGVQD (reference sequence). J lost 2 bases, V lost 5 bases, and 3 bases had no gene match. CDR3 sequence: CASSLAGAPYNEQFF. As DNA, the CDR3 is TGCGCCAGCAGTCTAGCGGGGGCCCCCTACAATGAGCAGTTCTTC.

The chain couples TRBV7-9 to TRBJ1-2, with 7 bases matching TRBD1. V was pared by 9 bases and J by 8 bases, with 12 bases of the junction left unmatched. The CDR3 sequence is 13 residues long. Germline V gene lookup returns CDR1 SEHNR and CDR2 FQNEAQ (reference sequence). CDR3: CASSLDRVGGYTF. The CDR3 DNA is TGTGCCAGTAGCCTCGACAGGGTAGGCGGCTACACCTTC.

The genes are TRBV7-2 and TRBJ2-7, with D possibly TRBD1 on 6 matching bases. The DNA matches TRBJ2-5 better at its end, which makes the J call doubtful. The CDR3 runs to 16 residues. Germline CDR1 is SGHTA and CDR2 is FQGNSA. The DNA of the CDR3 is TGTGCCAGCAGCTCGCGACTGTGGGACACCCAAGAGACCCAGTACTTC. Amino acids: CASSSRLWDTQETQYF.

The chain carries TRBV9 and TRBJ1-3; D is ambiguous. V was trimmed by 0 bases and J by 4 bases, leaving 11 bases between them. CDR1 SGDLS and CDR2 YYNGEE come from the germline V gene. This CDR3 comprises 15 residues. CDR3 sequence (DNA): TGTGCCAGCAGCGTAGGTCAATCGAGGGGAAACACCATATATTTT. Amino acids: CASSVGQSRGNTIYF.

V and J are TRBV2 and TRBJ2-5; D call uncertain. V was cut by 1 base and J by 5 bases, with 8 bases left in between. The CDR3 totals 13 residues. From germline, CDR1 is SNHLY and CDR2 FYNNEI. The chain's CDR3 is CASSEEGVETQYF. CDR3 in DNA: TGTGCCAGCAGTGAAGAAGGTGTGGAGACCCAGTACTTC.

This clonotype was picked up one time. The chain recombines TRBV5-1 with TRBJ2-7, with 9 bases identical to TRBD2. The CDR3 length is 17 residues. V shed 0 bases and J 6 bases; nucleotides not matched to a gene: 13. Germline V gives CDR1 SGHRS, CDR2 YFSETQ. The CDR3 sequence is CASSLVYRGGAGFEQYF. CDR3 nucleotide sequence: TGCGCCAGCAGCTTGGTATATCGCGGGGGGGCCGGATTCGAGCAGTACTTC.

The chain has TRBV12-3 or TRBV12-4 and TRBJ1-5; D remains ambiguous. This CDR3 spans 12 amino acids. Trimming took off 6 bases at V and 4 bases at J, with 7 bases between the two ends. For the CDR3, the DNA is TGTGCCAGCAGGTTGGGGAATCAGCCCCAGCATTTT. Protein product: CASRLGNQPQHF.

This clonotype showed up many times. The chain recombines TRBV20-1 with TRBJ2-7; D is perhaps TRBD1 (7 bases). The V and J ends lost 5 bases and 10 bases respectively, with 12 bases between them. This CDR3 has 10 residues. The germline V gene has CDR1 DFQATT and CDR2 SNEGSKA (reference sequence). CDR3 nucleotide sequence: TGCAGTGCTGGGGGGACAGTCCAGTACTTC. Translating it yields CSAGGTVQYF.

This chain joins TRBV20-1 and TRBJ1-4, with a tentative D call TRBD1 (5 bases). Germline V CDR1 and CDR2: DFQATT, SNEGSKA (reference sequence). The germline V and J ends were trimmed by 2 bases and 11 bases, with 12 bases remaining between them. The CDR3 runs 12 residues. The CDR3 coding sequence is TGCAGTGCTAGATTCCAGGGACGGAAACTGTTTTTT. Its protein product is CSARFQGRKLFF.